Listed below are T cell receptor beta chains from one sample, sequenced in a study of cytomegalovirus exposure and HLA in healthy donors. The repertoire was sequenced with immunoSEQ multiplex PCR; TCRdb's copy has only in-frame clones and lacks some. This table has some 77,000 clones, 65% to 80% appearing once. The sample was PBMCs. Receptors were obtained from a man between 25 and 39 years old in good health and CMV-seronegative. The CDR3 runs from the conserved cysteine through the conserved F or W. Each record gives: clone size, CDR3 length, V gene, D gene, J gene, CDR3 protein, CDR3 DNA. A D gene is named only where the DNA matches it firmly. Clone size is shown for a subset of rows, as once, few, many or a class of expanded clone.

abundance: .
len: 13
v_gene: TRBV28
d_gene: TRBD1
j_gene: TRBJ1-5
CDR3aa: CASRSTGDQPQHF
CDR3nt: TGTGCCAGCAGATCGACAGGGGATCAGCCCCAGCATTTT

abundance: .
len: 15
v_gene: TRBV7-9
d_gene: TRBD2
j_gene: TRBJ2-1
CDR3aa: CASSPSGSSYNEQFF
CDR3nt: TGTGCCAGCAGCCCTAGCGGGAGCTCCTACAATGAGCAGTTCTTC

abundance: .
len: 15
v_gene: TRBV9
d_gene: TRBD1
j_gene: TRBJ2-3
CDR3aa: CASSARDRGRDTQYF
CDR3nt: TGTGCCAGCAGCGCAAGGGACAGGGGGAGAGATACGCAGTATTTT

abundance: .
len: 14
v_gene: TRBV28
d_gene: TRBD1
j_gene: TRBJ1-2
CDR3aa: CATHFKGAPYGYTF
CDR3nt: TGTGCCACTCATTTCAAGGGGGCGCCTTATGGCTACACCTTC

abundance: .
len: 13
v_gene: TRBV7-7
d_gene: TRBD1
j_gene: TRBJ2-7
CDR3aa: CASSSGTGTEQYF
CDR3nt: TGTGCTAGCAGCTCGGGGACAGGAACCGAGCAGTACTTC

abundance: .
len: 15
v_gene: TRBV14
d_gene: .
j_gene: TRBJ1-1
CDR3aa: CAIGNLRGRWAEAFF
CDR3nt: TGTGCCATAGGAAACCTTAGGGGGAGATGGGCTGAAGCTTTCTTT

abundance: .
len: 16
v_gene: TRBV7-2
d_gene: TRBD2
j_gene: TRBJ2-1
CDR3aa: CASSLEASGLTRKQFF
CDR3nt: TGTGCCAGCAGCTTAGAGGCTAGCGGACTTACAAGGAAGCAGTTCTTC

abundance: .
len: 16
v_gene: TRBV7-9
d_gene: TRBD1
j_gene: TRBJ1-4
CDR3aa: CASSLVGGRSNEKLFF
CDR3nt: TGTGCCAGCAGCTTAGTAGGGGGCCGGTCTAATGAAAAACTGTTTTTT

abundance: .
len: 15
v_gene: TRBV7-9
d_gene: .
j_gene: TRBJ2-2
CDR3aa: CASRLITGNTGELFF
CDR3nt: TGTGCCAGCAGACTTATTACAGGGAACACCGGGGAGCTGTTTTTT

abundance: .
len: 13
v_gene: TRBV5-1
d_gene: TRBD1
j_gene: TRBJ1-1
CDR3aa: CASDTGGHTEAFF
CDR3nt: TGCGCCAGCGATACAGGGGGTCACACTGAAGCTTTCTTT

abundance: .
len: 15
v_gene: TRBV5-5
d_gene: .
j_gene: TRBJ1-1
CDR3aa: CASSLRVSGNTEAFF
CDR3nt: TGTGCCAGCAGCCTCAGGGTCTCTGGAAACACTGAAGCTTTCTTT

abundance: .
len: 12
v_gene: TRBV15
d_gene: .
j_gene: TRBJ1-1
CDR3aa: CATSRGQGEAFF
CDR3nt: TGTGCCACCAGCAGAGGTCAGGGGGAAGCTTTCTTT

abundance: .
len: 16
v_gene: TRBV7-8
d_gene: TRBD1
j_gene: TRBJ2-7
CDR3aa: CASSLKTGTGVGEQYF
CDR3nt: TGTGCCAGCAGCTTGAAAACCGGGACAGGGGTCGGCGAGCAGTACTTC

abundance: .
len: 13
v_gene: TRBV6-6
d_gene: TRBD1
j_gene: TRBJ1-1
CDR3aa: CASKRQGYTEAFF
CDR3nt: TGTGCCAGCAAGAGACAGGGGTACACTGAAGCTTTCTTT

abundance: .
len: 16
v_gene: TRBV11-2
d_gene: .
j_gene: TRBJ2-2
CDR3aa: CASSSTGSANTGELFF
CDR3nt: TGTGCCAGCAGCTCGACAGGTTCGGCGAACACCGGGGAGCTGTTTTTT

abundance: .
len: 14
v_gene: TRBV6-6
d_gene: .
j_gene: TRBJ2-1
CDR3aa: CASSFFRGGNEQFF
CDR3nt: TGTGCCAGCAGTTTTTTCCGGGGTGGAAATGAGCAGTTCTTC

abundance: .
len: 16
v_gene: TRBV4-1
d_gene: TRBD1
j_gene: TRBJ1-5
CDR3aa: CASSHPDRGIDQPQHF
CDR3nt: TGCGCCAGCAGCCACCCGGACAGGGGAATCGACCAGCCCCAGCATTTT

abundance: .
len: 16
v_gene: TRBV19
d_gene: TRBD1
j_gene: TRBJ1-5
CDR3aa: CASRRQGQMNNQPQHF
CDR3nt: TGTGCCAGTAGGCGACAGGGACAGATGAACAATCAGCCCCAGCATTTT

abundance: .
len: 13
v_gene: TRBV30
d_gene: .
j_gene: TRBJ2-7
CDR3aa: CAGDRDFAYEQYF
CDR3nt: TGTGCCGGTGACCGGGACTTTGCGTACGAGCAGTACTTC

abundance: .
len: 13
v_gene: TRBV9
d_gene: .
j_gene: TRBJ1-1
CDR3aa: CASSPEGNTEAFF
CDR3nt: TGTGCCAGCAGCCCAGAGGGGAACACTGAAGCTTTCTTT

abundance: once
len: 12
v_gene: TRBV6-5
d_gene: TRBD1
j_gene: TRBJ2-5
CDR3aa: CASTGQGKTQYF
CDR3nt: TGTGCCAGCACTGGACAGGGAAAGACCCAGTACTTC

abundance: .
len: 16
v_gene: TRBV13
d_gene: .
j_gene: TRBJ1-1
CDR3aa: CASSPATGSLNTEAFF
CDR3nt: TGTGCCAGCAGCCCAGCGACGGGTAGTTTGAACACTGAAGCTTTCTTT

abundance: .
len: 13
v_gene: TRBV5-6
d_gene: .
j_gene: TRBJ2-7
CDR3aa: CASSQSLAYEQYF
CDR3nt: TGTGCCAGCAGCCAGAGCTTAGCTTACGAGCAGTACTTC

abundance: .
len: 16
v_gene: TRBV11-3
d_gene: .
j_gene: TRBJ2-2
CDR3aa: CASSLDSRRRTGELFF
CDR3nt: TGTGCCAGCAGCTTAGATTCTAGGAGAAGAACCGGGGAGCTGTTTTTT

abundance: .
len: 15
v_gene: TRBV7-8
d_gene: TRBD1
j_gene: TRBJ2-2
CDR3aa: CASSQDRGRTGELFF
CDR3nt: TGTGCCAGCAGCCAGGACAGGGGGCGTACCGGGGAGCTGTTTTTT

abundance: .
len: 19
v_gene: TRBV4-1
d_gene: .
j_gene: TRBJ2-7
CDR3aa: CASSQVPTGTAGVSYEQYF
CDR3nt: TGCGCCAGCAGCCAAGTTCCGACAGGGACAGCGGGAGTCTCCTACGAGCAGTACTTC

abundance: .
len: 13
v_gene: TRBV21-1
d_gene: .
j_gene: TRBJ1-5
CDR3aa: CASSRRGVGPQHF
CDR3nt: TGTGCCAGCAGCAGGAGGGGTGTGGGGCCCCAGCATTTT

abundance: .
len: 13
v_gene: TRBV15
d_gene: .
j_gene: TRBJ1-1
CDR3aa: CATSRGVNTEAFF
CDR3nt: TGTGCCACCAGCAGAGGAGTGAACACTGAAGCTTTCTTT

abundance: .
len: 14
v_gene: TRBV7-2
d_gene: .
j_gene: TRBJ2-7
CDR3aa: CASSLGPGSYEQYF
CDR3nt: TGTGCCAGCAGCTTAGGTCCCGGTTCCTACGAGCAGTACTTC

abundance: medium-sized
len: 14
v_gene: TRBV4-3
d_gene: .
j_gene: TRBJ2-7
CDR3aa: CASSQVGQPAEQYF
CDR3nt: TGCGCCAGCAGCCAAGTGGGCCAGCCGGCCGAGCAGTACTTC

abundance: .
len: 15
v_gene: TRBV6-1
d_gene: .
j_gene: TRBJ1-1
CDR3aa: CASSEWGVVTAEAFF
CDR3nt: TGTGCCAGCAGTGAATGGGGGGTGGTAACGGCTGAAGCTTTCTTT

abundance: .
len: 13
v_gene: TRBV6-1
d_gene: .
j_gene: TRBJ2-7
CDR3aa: CASLRDNSYEQYF
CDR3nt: TGTGCCAGTCTCCGGGACAACTCCTACGAGCAGTACTTC

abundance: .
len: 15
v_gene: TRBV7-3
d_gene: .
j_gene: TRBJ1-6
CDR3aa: CASRLNRAKDSPLHF
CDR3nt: TGTGCCAGCAGGTTAAACAGGGCGAAGGATTCACCCCTCCACTTT

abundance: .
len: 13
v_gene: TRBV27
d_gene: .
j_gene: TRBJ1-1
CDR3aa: CASSPNRAGEAFF
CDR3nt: TGTGCCAGCAGCCCTAACAGGGCCGGGGAAGCTTTCTTT

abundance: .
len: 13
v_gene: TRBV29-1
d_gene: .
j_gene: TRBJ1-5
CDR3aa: CSVGRDQGQPQHF
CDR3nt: TGCAGCGTTGGCAGGGATCAGGGTCAGCCCCAGCATTTT

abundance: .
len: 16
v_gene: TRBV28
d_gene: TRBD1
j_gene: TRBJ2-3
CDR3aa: CASSLGTATWTDTQYF
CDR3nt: TGTGCCAGCAGCCTCGGGACAGCGACATGGACAGATACGCAGTATTTT

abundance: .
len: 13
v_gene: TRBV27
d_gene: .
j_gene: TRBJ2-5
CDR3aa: CASSLSRLETQYF
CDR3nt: TGTGCCAGCAGTTTATCCAGGCTAGAGACCCAGTACTTC

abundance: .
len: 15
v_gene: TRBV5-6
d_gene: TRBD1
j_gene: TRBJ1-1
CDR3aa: CASSWGTGLSTEAFF
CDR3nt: TGTGCCAGCAGCTGGGGGACAGGCCTTAGCACTGAAGCTTTCTTT

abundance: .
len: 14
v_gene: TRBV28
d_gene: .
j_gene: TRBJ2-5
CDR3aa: CASSLYGGIETQYF
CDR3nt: TGTGCCAGCAGTTTATACGGCGGCATTGAGACCCAGTACTTC

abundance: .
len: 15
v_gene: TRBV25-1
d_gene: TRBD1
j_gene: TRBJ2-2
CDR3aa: CASKAGGQGTGELFF
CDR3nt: TGTGCCAGCAAAGCCGGGGGACAGGGCACCGGGGAGCTGTTTTTT

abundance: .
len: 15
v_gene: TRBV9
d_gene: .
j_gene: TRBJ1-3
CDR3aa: CASSVGQISGNTIYF
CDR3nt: TGTGCCAGCAGCGTAGGCCAGATCTCTGGAAACACCATATATTTT

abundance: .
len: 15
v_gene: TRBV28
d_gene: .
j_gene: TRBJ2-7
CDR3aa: CASSHNFGHTYEQYF
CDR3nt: TGTGCCAGCAGTCATAATTTTGGACATACCTACGAGCAGTACTTC

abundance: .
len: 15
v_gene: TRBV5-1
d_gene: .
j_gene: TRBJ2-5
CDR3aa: CASSFNGGWEETQYF
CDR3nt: TGCGCCAGCAGCTTTAACGGGGGATGGGAGGAGACCCAGTACTTC

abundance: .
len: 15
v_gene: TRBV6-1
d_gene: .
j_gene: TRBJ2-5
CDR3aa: CASSEAGTYQETQYF
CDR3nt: TGTGCCAGCAGTGAAGCCGGGACTTACCAAGAGACCCAGTACTTC

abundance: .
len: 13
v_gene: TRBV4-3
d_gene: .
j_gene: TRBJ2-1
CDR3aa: CASSQDLGAKGFF
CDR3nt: TGCGCCAGCAGCCAAGATCTTGGAGCGAAAGGGTTCTTC

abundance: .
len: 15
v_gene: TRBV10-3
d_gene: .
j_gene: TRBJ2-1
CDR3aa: CAISDRPGILDEQFF
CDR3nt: TGTGCCATCAGTGACCGTCCCGGGATTCTCGATGAGCAGTTCTTC

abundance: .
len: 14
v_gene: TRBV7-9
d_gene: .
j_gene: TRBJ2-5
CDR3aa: CASSFRGRKETQYF
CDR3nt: TGTGCCAGCAGCTTCAGGGGGAGGAAAGAGACCCAGTACTTC

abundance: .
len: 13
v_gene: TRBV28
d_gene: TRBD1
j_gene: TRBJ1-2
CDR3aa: CASSLVSVRGIAF
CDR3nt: TGTGCCAGCAGTTTGGTTTCTGTCAGGGGGATTGCCTTC

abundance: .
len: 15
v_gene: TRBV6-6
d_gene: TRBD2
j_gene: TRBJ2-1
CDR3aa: CASSSPGLAGNEQFF
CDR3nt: TGTGCCAGCAGTTCACCGGGACTAGCGGGGAATGAGCAGTTCTTC

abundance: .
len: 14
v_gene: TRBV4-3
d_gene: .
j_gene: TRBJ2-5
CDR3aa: CASSQQGYQETQYF
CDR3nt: TGCGCCAGCAGCCAACAGGGTTACCAAGAGACCCAGTACTTC

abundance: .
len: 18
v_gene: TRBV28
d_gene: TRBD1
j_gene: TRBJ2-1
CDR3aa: CASSFGISPGQLVRGQFF
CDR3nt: TGTGCCAGCAGTTTTGGTATTTCGCCGGGACAGTTAGTCCGGGGGCAGTTCTTC

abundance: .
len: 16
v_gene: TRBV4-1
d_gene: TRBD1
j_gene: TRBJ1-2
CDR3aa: CASSQLFVGQVGGYTF
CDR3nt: TGCGCCAGCAGCCAACTTTTCGTTGGACAGGTAGGGGGCTACACCTTC

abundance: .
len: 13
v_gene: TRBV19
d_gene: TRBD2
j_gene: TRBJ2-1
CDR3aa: CASSMAPGGEQFF
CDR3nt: TGTGCCAGTAGTATGGCCCCGGGGGGGGAGCAGTTCTTC

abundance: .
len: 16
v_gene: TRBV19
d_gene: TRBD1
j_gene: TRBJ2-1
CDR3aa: CASSLRQGVSYNEQFF
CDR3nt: TGTGCCAGTAGCCTACGACAGGGAGTCTCCTACAATGAGCAGTTCTTC

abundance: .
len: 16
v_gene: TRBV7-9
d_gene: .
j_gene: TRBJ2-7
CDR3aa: CASSEHRATRGSEQYF
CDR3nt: TGTGCCAGCAGCGAACACAGGGCCACTAGGGGATCCGAGCAGTACTTC

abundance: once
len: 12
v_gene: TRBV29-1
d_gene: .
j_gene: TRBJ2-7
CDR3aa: CSVRQSTYEQYF
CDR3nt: TGCAGCGTTAGACAGTCCACCTACGAGCAGTACTTC

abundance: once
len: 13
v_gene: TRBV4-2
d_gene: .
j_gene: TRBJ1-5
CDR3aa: CASSGGYNQPQHF
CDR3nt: TGTGCCAGCAGCGGGGGGTACAATCAGCCCCAGCATTTT

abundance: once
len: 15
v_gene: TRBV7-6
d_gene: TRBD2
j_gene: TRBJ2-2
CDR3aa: CASSFGAGGTGELFF
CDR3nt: TGTGCCAGCAGCTTCGGGGCGGGGGGTACCGGGGAGCTGTTTTTT

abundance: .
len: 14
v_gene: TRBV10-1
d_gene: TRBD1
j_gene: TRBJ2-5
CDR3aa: CASSAGGLSQTQYF
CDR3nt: TGCGCCAGCTCCGCAGGGGGCTTGAGTCAGACCCAGTACTTC